Sequencing of this T cell receptor beta chain was carried out in a study of beta chain features in type 1 diabetes. General observations from the study: Reduced insertions and increased deletions marked VDJ junctions in type 1 diabetes patients. There was a possibility that cDNA sequencing over-represented cells with high TCR expression. Naive, central memory and Treg TCRB repertoires seemed to resemble each other more closely in patients than they did in healthy donors.

What was sequenced were expressed TCRB transcripts, since all of the isolated RNA had been reverse transcribed. The protocol was immunoSEQ multiplex PCR, while the TCRdb copy is restricted to in-frame clones and leaves out a portion. The sample carries fewer than 900,000 clones, roughly a sixth recorded once. This CDR3 contains 12 residues. CDR1 is SGHTA, CDR2 FQGTGA, per germline. V lost 4 bases, J lost 7 bases, and 8 bases lay in between. This clone was recorded a few times. Its specificity is unknown. Other nucleotide sequences in the sample specify the same CDR3. This clonotype was sampled from a woman between 18 and 29 years old in good health. The V and J genes are TRBV7-3 and TRBJ2-1; D unclear. The sample consisted of naive CD4+ T cells from blood. This CDR3 is CASSSGGNEQFF. CDR3 DNA: TGTGCCAGCAGCTCCGGTGGGAATGAGCAGTTCTTC.